A selection of T cell receptor beta chains follows, all from one sample in a study of Ad26.COV2.S vaccination and SARS-CoV-2 variants. Some clones are missing from TCRdb's copy, which holds only in-frame ones; the method was immunoSEQ multiplex PCR. The sample has around 450,000 clones; about 88% are singletons. Source: peripheral blood, taken in a trial of Ad26.COV2.S vaccine versus placebo. The receptors stem from a person between 18 and 65 years old who received the Ad26.COV2.S COVID-19 vaccine or a placebo. Both conserved end residues are part of each CDR3. A D gene is named only where the DNA matches it firmly. Only part of the rows carry a size: once, few, many, or a class if the clone is expanded.

j_call clone_size d_call v_call cdr3_aa cdr3_nt
TRBJ1-2 . TRBD1 TRBV20-1 CSASSSGGSYGYTF TGCAGTGCTAGTTCGTCAGGGGGGAGCTATGGCTACACCTTC
TRBJ2-1 once . TRBV4-2 CASSHVNEQFF TGTGCCAGCAGCCACGTCAATGAGCAGTTCTTC
TRBJ2-7 . TRBD2 TRBV2 CASRGTSGAISYEQYF TGTGCCAGCAGGGGGACTAGCGGGGCGATCTCCTACGAGCAGTACTTC
TRBJ1-5 once TRBD1 TRBV30 CAWGRTGGDQPQHF TGTGCCTGGGGGAGGACAGGGGGAGACCAGCCCCAGCATTTT
TRBJ2-7 . . TRBV6-5 CASSYSRLSGAYEQYF TGTGCCAGCAGTTACTCGCGTTTATCTGGGGCCTACGAGCAGTACTTC
TRBJ2-4 . . TRBV19 CASSGAETAKNIQYF TGTGCCAGTAGCGGGGCCGAGACCGCCAAAAACATTCAGTACTTC
TRBJ2-7 . . TRBV5-4 CASSLSYRSYEQYF TGTGCCAGCAGCTTGAGTTACCGCTCCTACGAGCAGTACTTC
TRBJ1-4 . TRBD1 TRBV2 CASSRRTGGSEKLFF TGTGCCAGCAGCCGGAGGACAGGGGGTAGCGAAAAACTGTTTTTT
TRBJ2-5 . TRBD1 TRBV5-1 CASSFGQGFETQYF TGCGCCAGCAGCTTTGGACAGGGATTTGAGACCCAGTACTTC
TRBJ1-5 few TRBD1 TRBV23-1 CASSTGTHNQPQHF TGCGCCAGCTCGACAGGGACCCACAATCAGCCCCAGCATTTT
TRBJ2-1 once TRBD2 TRBV25-1 CASSAVAGGGEQFF TGTGCCAGCAGTGCGGTAGCGGGAGGGGGGGAGCAGTTCTTC
TRBJ1-3 . . TRBV15 CATSRVPGSGSGNTIYF TGTGCCACCAGCAGAGTTCCCGGAAGTGGCTCTGGAAACACCATATATTTT
TRBJ1-5 . TRBD1 TRBV30 CAWGQGKPQHF TGTGCCTGGGGACAGGGTAAGCCCCAGCATTTT
TRBJ1-6 . TRBD1 TRBV4-1 CASSQGPTGTGGSPLHF TGCGCCAGCAGCCAAGGTCCGACCGGGACAGGAGGATCACCCCTCCACTTT
TRBJ2-1 . . TRBV4-2 CASSQDRYEQFF TGTGCCAGCAGCCAAGATAGGTATGAGCAGTTCTTC
TRBJ2-7 . . TRBV7-6 CASSRIQGSVTYEQYF TGTGCCAGCAGCCGGATTCAGGGGAGTGTTACCTACGAGCAGTACTTC
TRBJ2-2 once TRBD2 TRBV11-1 CASGQGTSGSTGELFF TGTGCCAGCGGACAGGGGACTAGCGGGAGTACCGGGGAGCTGTTTTTT
TRBJ1-2 . . TRBV6-5 CASSSWGGYTF TGTGCCAGCAGTTCCTGGGGGGGCTACACCTTC
TRBJ1-5 . . TRBV30 CAWSVRQDQPQHF TGTGCCTGGAGTGTACGTCAGGATCAGCCCCAGCATTTT
TRBJ1-1 . . TRBV3-1/TRBV3-2 CASSQDWSAAESTEAFF TGTGCCAGCAGCCAAGATTGGTCAGCGGCAGAAAGTACTGAAGCTTTCTTT
TRBJ1-1 . . TRBV18 CASSPPGGPPVNTEAFF TGTGCCAGCTCACCTCCGGGGGGCCCACCGGTGAACACTGAAGCTTTCTTT
TRBJ1-2 . . TRBV30 CAWSAEQGLDGYTF TGTGCCTGGAGCGCGGAACAGGGACTCGATGGCTACACCTTC
TRBJ2-5 once . TRBV5-1 CASSLQGRPWETQYF TGCGCCAGCAGCTTGCAAGGAAGACCTTGGGAGACCCAGTACTTC
TRBJ2-1 . TRBD1 TRBV27 CASSSGTGETNEQFF TGTGCCAGCAGTTCAGGGACAGGGGAAACCAATGAGCAGTTCTTC
TRBJ2-3 . TRBD2 TRBV6-2/TRBV6-3 CASSYTSGGAVDTQYF TGTGCCAGCAGTTATACTAGCGGGGGGGCCGTGGATACGCAGTATTTT
TRBJ2-1 . . TRBV7-9 CASSLMGYNEQFF TGTGCCAGCAGCTTAATGGGGTACAATGAGCAGTTCTTC
TRBJ2-7 . TRBD2 TRBV9 CASSVGLAGIYEQYF TGTGCCAGCAGCGTAGGGCTAGCGGGAATCTACGAGCAGTACTTC
TRBJ1-1 . . TRBV7-9 CASSFVEWGTQNTEAFF TGTGCCAGCAGCTTTGTGGAATGGGGGACACAGAACACTGAAGCTTTCTTT
TRBJ2-1 . TRBD2 TRBV3-1/TRBV3-2 CASLGTSGANEQFF TGTGCCAGCCTTGGGACTAGCGGGGCAAATGAGCAGTTCTTC
TRBJ2-7 . . TRBV2 CASSGQGPGYEQYF TGTGCCAGCAGTGGGCAGGGGCCGGGCTACGAGCAGTACTTC
TRBJ2-5 . . TRBV3-1/TRBV3-2 CASSQGSLVQGQETQYF TGTGCCAGCAGCCAAGGTAGTCTTGTACAGGGCCAAGAGACCCAGTACTTC